One TCR beta chain is described in this entry. What it binds is unknown. V lost 6 bases and J lost 4; bases outside the gene matches: 16. CDR3 length equals 18 residues. Germline loops: CDR1 MDHEN, CDR2 SYDVKM. This sample is drawn from a study of cytomegalovirus exposure and HLA in healthy donors. Study-wide findings and caveats: Indistinguishable V segments such as TRBV6-2 and TRBV6-3 were excluded.

The PCR made use of 60 Vbeta and 13 Jbeta primers. TCRdb's table, derived via immunoSEQ multiplex PCR, lists solely in-frame clones and lacks some. The table has about 110,000 clones, approximately 82% seen once; the top ten hold roughly 12%. The rearrangement joins TRBV28 to TRBJ2-1, with 9 nucleotides matching TRBD1. The specimen sequenced was PBMCs. This sequence was found in a young man in good health and CMV-seropositive. The CDR3 protein is CASSSLIRDRESYNEQFF. CDR3 nucleotides: TGTGCCAGCAGCTCCCTCATCCGGGACAGGGAATCTTACAATGAGCAGTTCTTC. The full variable domain, its missing parts supplied by reference TRBV28 and TRBJ2-1, is DVKVTQSSRYLVKRTGEKVFLECVQDMDHENMFWYRQDPGLGLRLIYFSYDVKMKEKGDIPEGYSVSREKKERFSLILESASTNQTSMYLCASSSLIRDRESYNEQFFGPGTRLTVL.